This TCR beta chain was sequenced during a study of blood T cell repertoires in COVID-19. Across the whole study: Italy, Spain and the United States were the sources of the convalescent and acute COVID-19 samples. Sources were T cells, B-cell-depleted T cells, or PBMCs; the material itself was cDNA or gDNA.

In the original processing: It was from reference gene primer amplification that nucleated cell counts were estimated. Sequencing was performed with immunoSEQ multiplex PCR; in TCRdb, only in-frame clones are kept and a portion is missing. V and J calls and clone size are as listed in that table; D and trimming were resolved from the DNA. In the table there are about 150,000 clones, roughly nine tenths of which are singletons. CDR1 and CDR2 from the germline V gene are KGHSH and LQKENI. CDR3 length: 16 residues. V gave up 3 bases and J gave up 6 bases; unmatched junction bases: 11. The sample taken for sequencing was peripheral blood. The V call is TRBV18, the J call TRBJ2-7; 10 positions match TRBD2. This clonotype was obtained from a woman between 40 and 55 years old with acute or convalescent COVID-19. Written as DNA, the CDR3 is TGTGCCAGCTCACCCACACTCAGCGGGGGGGCCGCCGAGCAGTACTTC. Protein: CASSPTLSGGAAEQYF.